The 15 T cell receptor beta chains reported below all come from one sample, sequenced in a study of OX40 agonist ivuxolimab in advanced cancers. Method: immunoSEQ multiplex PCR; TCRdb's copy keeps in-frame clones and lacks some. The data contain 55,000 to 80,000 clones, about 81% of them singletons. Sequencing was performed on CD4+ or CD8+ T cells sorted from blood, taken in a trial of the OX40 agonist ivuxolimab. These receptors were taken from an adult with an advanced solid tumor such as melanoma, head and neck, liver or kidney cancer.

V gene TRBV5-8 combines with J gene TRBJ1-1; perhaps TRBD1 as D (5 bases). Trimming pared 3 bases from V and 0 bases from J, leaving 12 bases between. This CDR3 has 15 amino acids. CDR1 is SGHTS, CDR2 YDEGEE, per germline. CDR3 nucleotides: TGTGCCAGCAGCTCCCCGGGACGGTTGAACACTGAAGCTTTCTTT. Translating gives CASSSPGRLNTEAFF.

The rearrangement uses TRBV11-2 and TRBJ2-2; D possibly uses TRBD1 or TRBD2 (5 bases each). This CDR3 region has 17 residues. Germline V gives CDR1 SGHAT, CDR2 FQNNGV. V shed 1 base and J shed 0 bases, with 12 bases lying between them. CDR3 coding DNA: TGTGCCAGCAGCTTAGCCGGGGCCAGAGCGAACACCGGGGAGCTGTTTTTT. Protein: CASSLAGARANTGELFF.

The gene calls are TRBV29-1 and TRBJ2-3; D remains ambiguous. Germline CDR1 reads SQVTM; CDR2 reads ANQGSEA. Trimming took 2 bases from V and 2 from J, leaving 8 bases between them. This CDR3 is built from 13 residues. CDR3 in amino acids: CSVERVNTDTQYF. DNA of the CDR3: TGCAGCGTTGAAAGGGTAAACACAGATACGCAGTATTTT.

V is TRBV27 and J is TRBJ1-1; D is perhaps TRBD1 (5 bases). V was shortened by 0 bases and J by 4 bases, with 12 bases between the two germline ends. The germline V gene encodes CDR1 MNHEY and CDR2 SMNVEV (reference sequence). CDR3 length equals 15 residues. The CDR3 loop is CASSLSAGWGTEAFF. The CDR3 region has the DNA TGTGCCAGCAGTTTATCGGCAGGGTGGGGCACTGAAGCTTTCTTT.

CDR3 nucleotides: TGTGCCAGCATGTCAGCTGCTAGCGGGTTTTCCTACGAGCAGTACTTC. Protein product: CASMSAASGFSYEQYF. The chain couples TRBV28 to TRBJ2-7, with TRBD2 matching over 8 bases. This CDR3 is built from 16 residues. Germline V CDR1 and CDR2: MDHEN, SYDVKM. The trim removed 7 bases at V and 1 base at J, leaving 12 bases unmatched.

The CDR3 DNA sequence: TGTGCCAGCAGCCCCCGAGGGGTGTCCGGGGACTATGGCTACACCTTC. The encoded protein is CASSPRGVSGDYGYTF. The chain couples TRBV9 to TRBJ1-2, with a possible D match to TRBD1 (5 bases). Germline values: CDR1 SGDLS, CDR2 YYNGEE. The CDR3 spans 16 residues. V lost 4 bases, J lost 3 bases, and 19 bases lay in between.

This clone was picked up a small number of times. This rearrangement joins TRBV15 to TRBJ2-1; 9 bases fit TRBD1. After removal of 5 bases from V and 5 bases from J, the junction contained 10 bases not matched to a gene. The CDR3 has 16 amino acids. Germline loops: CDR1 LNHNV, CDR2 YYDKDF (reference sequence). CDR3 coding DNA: TGTGCCACCAGCGCTAAGATCCGGGACAGGGACAATGAGCAGTTCTTC. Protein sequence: CATSAKIRDRDNEQFF.

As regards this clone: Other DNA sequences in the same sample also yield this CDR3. The CDR3 spells CASSPGQGEAFF. The DNA of the CDR3 is TGTGCCAGCTCACCCGGACAGGGCGAAGCTTTCTTT. The V gene is TRBV18, the J gene TRBJ1-1, with 8 bases fitting TRBD1. V gave up 3 bases and J gave up 8 bases; unmatched junction bases: 2. Germline CDR1 reads KGHSH; CDR2 reads LQKENI. CDR3 length equals 12 residues.

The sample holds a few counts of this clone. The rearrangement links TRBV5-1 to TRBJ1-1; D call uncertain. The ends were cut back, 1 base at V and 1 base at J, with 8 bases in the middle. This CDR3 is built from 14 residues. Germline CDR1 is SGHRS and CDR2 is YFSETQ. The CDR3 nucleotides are TGCGCCAGCAGCTTGATGGAGGCGAACACTGAAGCTTTCTTT. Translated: CASSLMEANTEAFF.

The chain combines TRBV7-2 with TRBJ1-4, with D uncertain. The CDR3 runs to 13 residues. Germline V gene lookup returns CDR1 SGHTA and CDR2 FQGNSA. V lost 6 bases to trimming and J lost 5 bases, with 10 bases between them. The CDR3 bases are TGTGCCAGCAGTAGGGCCCCCAATGAAAAACTGTTTTTT. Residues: CASSRAPNEKLFF.

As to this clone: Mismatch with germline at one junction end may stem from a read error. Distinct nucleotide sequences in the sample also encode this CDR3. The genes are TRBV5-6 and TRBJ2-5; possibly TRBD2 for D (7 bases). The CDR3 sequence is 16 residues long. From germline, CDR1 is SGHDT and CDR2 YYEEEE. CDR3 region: CASSLFWGGGQETQYF. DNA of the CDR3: TGTGCCAGCAGCTTGTTCTGGGGGGGCGGCCAAGAGACCCAATACTTC. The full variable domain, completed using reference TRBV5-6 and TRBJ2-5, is DAGVTQSPTHLIKTRGQQVTLRCSPKSGHDTVSWYQQALGQGPQFIFQYYEEEERQRGNFPDRFSGHQFPNYSSELNVNALLLGDSALYLCASSLFWGGGQETQYFGPGTRLLVL.

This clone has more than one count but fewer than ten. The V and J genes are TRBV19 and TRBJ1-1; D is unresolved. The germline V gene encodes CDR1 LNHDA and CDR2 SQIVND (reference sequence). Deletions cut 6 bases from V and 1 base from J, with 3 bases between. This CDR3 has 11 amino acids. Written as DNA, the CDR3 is TGTGCCAGTAGGACGAACACTGAAGCTTTCTTT. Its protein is CASRTNTEAFF.

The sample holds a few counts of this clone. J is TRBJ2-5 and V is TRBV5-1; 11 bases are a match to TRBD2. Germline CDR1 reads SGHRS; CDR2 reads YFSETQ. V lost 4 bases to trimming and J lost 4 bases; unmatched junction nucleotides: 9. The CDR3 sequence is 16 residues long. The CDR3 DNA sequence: TGCGCCAGCAGCGCCCTAGGGACTAGCGGCCCAGAGACCCAGTACTTC. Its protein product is CASSALGTSGPETQYF.

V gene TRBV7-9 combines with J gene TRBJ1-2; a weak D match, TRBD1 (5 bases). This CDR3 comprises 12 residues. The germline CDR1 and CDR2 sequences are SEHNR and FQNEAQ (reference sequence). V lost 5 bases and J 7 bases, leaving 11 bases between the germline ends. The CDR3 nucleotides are TGTGCCAGCAGCCCAGGGAGTTCTGGCTACACCTTC. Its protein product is CASSPGSSGYTF.

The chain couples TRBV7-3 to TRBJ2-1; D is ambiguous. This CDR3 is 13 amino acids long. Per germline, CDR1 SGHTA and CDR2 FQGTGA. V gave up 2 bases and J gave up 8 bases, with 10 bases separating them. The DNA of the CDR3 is TGTGCCAGCAGCTTATCTGGGGATCATGAGCAGTTCTTC. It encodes CASSLSGDHEQFF.